The next 9 T cell receptor beta chains were all read from a single sample in a study of T-cell memory formation after mild COVID-19. TCRdb processed the 5' RACE reads anew with MiXCR; each CDR3 protein has one entry. The sample consists of 70,000 to 95,000 distinct CDR3 sequences, more than 10% of them appearing once. The specimen was PBMCs or a T cell subset sorted from them (not recorded which). These receptors all come from a man between 18 and 29 years old who had mild COVID-19 (a few samples of this study predate the infection). Cell type and time point are not known.

A few counts support this clonotype. The V gene is TRBV10-2, the J gene TRBJ1-2; the D is unclear. The germline gives CDR1 WSHSY, CDR2 SAAADI. The CDR3 runs 12 residues. V was pared by 2 bases and J by 6 bases, with 7 bases between. The CDR3 loop is CASSERFDGYTF. The CDR3 DNA follows: TGCGCCAGCAGTGAGCGGTTTGATGGCTACACCTTC.

The chain joins TRBV27 to TRBJ1-5; 7 bases match TRBD1. This CDR3 has 14 residues. V was pared by 2 bases and J by 4 bases, with 2 bases of the junction left unmatched. The germline V gene encodes CDR1 MNHEY and CDR2 SMNVEV (reference sequence). The CDR3 here is CASSLKGANQPQHF. For the CDR3, the DNA is TGTGCCAGCAGTTTAAAGGGGGCGAATCAGCCCCAGCATTTT.

The rearrangement uses TRBV4-2 and TRBJ1-4; TRBD1 might be the D (5 bases). Deletions cut 4 bases from V and 8 bases from J, with 17 bases between. The CDR3 is 15 amino acids. CDR1 is LGHNA, CDR2 YNFKEQ, per germline. In DNA form, the CDR3 reads TGTGCCAGCAGCCCTGAGGAGGCAGGGTACGAAAAACTGTTTTTT. The encoded protein is CASSPEEAGYEKLFF.

This clonotype was seen repeatedly, ten times or more. V usage is TRBV12-3 or TRBV12-4 and J usage is TRBJ2-1; TRBD2 matches 7 bases. This CDR3 comprises 15 residues. The trim removed 6 bases at V and 0 bases at J, leaving 5 bases unmatched. This chain's CDR3 is CASSLGGSSYNEQFF. CDR3 coding DNA: TGTGCCAGCAGCTTGGGGGGGAGCTCCTACAATGAGCAGTTCTTC.

Sample share makes this clonotype medium-sized. The chain employs TRBV20-1 and TRBJ2-3, with 9 bases lining up with TRBD1. Trimming at V came to 1 base and at J to 4 bases, leaving 0 bases not matched to a gene. The germline CDR1 and CDR2 sequences are DFQATT and SNEGSKA (reference sequence). This CDR3 spans 13 amino acids. The CDR3 loop reads CSARGDRADTQYF. For the CDR3, the DNA is TGCAGTGCTAGAGGGGACAGGGCAGATACGCAGTATTTT.

CDR3 residues: CSVGTSWTEAFF. The CDR3, as DNA: TGCAGCGTCGGGACTTCGTGGACTGAAGCTTTCTTT. V usage is TRBV29-1 and J usage is TRBJ1-1, with D possibly being TRBD1 (5 bases). Trimming took 6 bases from V and 5 from J, leaving 13 bases between them. CDR3 length equals 12 residues. Germline V lookup: CDR1 SQVTM, CDR2 ANQGSEA.

This clonotype was seen a handful of times. This CDR3 is CASSTGLGVETQYF. The CDR3 DNA reads TGCGCCAGCAGTACGGGACTTGGAGTGGAGACCCAGTACTTC. The J gene is TRBJ2-5, the V gene TRBV5-1, with D tentatively TRBD2 (6 bases). V was clipped by 5 bases and J by 5 bases, with 16 bases between them. Germline loops: CDR1 SGHRS, CDR2 YFSETQ. The CDR3 consists of 14 residues. Drawing the rest from reference TRBV5-1 and TRBJ2-5, the complete variable domain is KAGVTQTPRYLIKTRGQQVTLSCSPISGHRSVSWYQQTPGQGLQFLFEYFSETQRNKGNFPGRFSGRQFSNSRSEMNVSTLELGDSALYLCASSTGLGVETQYFGPGTRLLVL.

The chain couples TRBV12-3 or TRBV12-4 to TRBJ1-2, with TRBD1 matching over 7 bases. The CDR3 is 16 amino acids. Trimming took 6 bases from V and 4 from J; bases not matched to a gene: 14. CDR3 in DNA: TGTGCCAGCAGCCGCGACAGGGCCGAGATCGTCTATGGCTACACCTTC. Its protein is CASSRDRAEIVYGYTF.

V and J are TRBV4-1 and TRBJ2-3; TRBD2 is a possible D gene (5 bases). V dropped 5 bases and J dropped 2 bases, with 8 bases sitting between them. The V gene's germline CDR1 is MGHRA and CDR2 YSYEKL. The CDR3 extends over 13 amino acids. The CDR3: CASSEDSTDTQYF. Here the CDR3 DNA reads TGCGCCAGCAGCGAGGACTCCACAGATACGCAGTATTTT.